Listed here are 11 T cell receptor beta chains from one sample, sequenced in a study of blood T cell repertoires in COVID-19. Some clones are missing from TCRdb's copy, which holds only in-frame ones; the method was immunoSEQ multiplex PCR. The repertoire holds 60,000 to 70,000 clones, with 80% to 90% as singletons. Input material: peripheral blood. These receptors came from a man aged 50-59 years with active COVID-19.

CDR3 nucleotides: TGTGCCAGCAGCTCGGGACAGCACCGTGCCGGGGCTGAAGCTTTCTTT. Its protein product is CASSSGQHRAGAEAFF. The chain uses TRBV5-4 and TRBJ1-1; 7 bases agree with TRBD1. The CDR3 spans 16 residues. Trimming removed 3 bases from V and 6 bases from J; junction bases left unmatched: 14. CDR1 is SGHNT and CDR2 is YYREEE in the germline V gene (reference sequence).

Comments on this clone: Other DNA sequences in this sample translate to the same CDR3. The chain employs TRBV12-3 or TRBV12-4 and TRBJ2-7; no clear D gene. The V end was cut by 6 bases, the J end by 2 bases, with 5 bases between. The CDR3 runs to 11 residues. The CDR3 region is CASSSPYEQYF. Written as DNA, the CDR3 is TGTGCCAGCAGCTCTCCCTACGAGCAGTACTTC.

V and J are TRBV14 and TRBJ2-5, with 8 bases fitting TRBD2. The V gene end was trimmed by 6 bases and the J gene end by 5 bases; junction bases not matched to a gene: 8. The CDR3 is made up of 14 amino acids. Germline-derived CDR1 and CDR2 are SGHDN and FVKESK. The chain's CDR3 is CASSLRGGRETQYF. The CDR3, as DNA: TGTGCCAGCAGTCTTCGGGGGGGCCGGGAGACCCAGTACTTC.

The genes are TRBV29-1 and TRBJ2-1; 10 nucleotides line up with TRBD2. The V segment lost 4 bases and the J segment 1 base; nucleotides outside the gene matches: 7. Germline CDR1 is SQVTM and CDR2 is ANQGSEA. There are 16 residues in the CDR3. The CDR3 loop is CSVGNSGGLSYNEQFF. The CDR3 DNA reads TGCAGCGTTGGTAATAGCGGGGGGTTATCCTACAATGAGCAGTTCTTC.

In DNA, the CDR3 is TGTGCCAGCGCCGTACAGAGAACTAACACCGGGGAGCTGTTTTTT. Translation gives CASAVQRTNTGELFF. This sequence joins TRBV27 and TRBJ2-2; D remains ambiguous. The V and J ends lost 8 bases and 2 bases respectively, with 15 bases between them. There are 15 residues in the CDR3. CDR1 is MNHEY and CDR2 is SMNVEV in the germline V gene (reference sequence).

This clone occurred once. The rearrangement uses TRBV19 and TRBJ1-2; D is uncertain. The CDR3 length is 14 residues. Germline-derived CDR1 and CDR2 are LNHDA and SQIVND (reference sequence). Trimming took 0 bases from V and 7 from J, leaving 12 bases between them. This CDR3 is CASSIDSSRIGYTF. The CDR3, as DNA: TGTGCCAGTAGTATAGATAGCTCCCGTATTGGCTACACCTTC.

This clone was seen once. The chain employs TRBV18 and TRBJ1-2; TRBD1 is a possible D gene (6 bases). V lost 2 bases, J lost 2 bases, and 9 bases lay in between. This CDR3 region has 14 residues. Germline CDR1 KGHSH, CDR2 LQKENI. The CDR3 protein is CASSPVQGNYGYTF. CDR3 DNA sequence: TGTGCCAGCTCACCAGTACAGGGCAACTATGGCTACACCTTC.

V gene TRBV3-1 (or the pseudogene TRBV3-2) combines with J gene TRBJ2-5, with unresolved D. CDR1 and CDR2 (germline): LGHDT, YNNKEL (reference sequence). V shed 0 bases and J shed 8 bases, with 13 bases lying between them. The CDR3 extends over 14 amino acids. CDR3 nucleotides: TGTGCCAGCAGCCAAGATGCGGATGCGCGAACCCAGTACTTC. Its translation: CASSQDADARTQYF.

The V gene is TRBV28, the J gene TRBJ1-2; the match to TRBD1 covers 8 bases. V lost 5 bases and J lost 13; bases outside the gene matches: 18. The CDR3 runs to 15 residues. Germline V gene lookup returns CDR1 MDHEN and CDR2 SYDVKM. The CDR3 DNA is TGTGCCAGCAGTCCGATCGGGACAGGTCACAAGGAGGGCACCTTC. It encodes CASSPIGTGHKEGTF.

The rearrangement links TRBV3-1 (or the pseudogene TRBV3-2) to TRBJ2-3, with 9 bases identical to TRBD2. The CDR3 is made up of 15 amino acids. Germline loops: CDR1 LGHDT, CDR2 YNNKEL (reference sequence). Unmatched junction bases numbered 8, after V lost 1 base and J lost 9 bases. The CDR3 protein is CASSQGREGVRTQYF. In DNA form, the CDR3 reads TGTGCCAGCAGCCAAGGGCGGGAGGGCGTCAGGACGCAGTATTTT.

This chain connects TRBV30 to TRBJ2-7, with TRBD1 identical over 9 bases. CDR1 GTSNPN and CDR2 SVGIG come from the germline V gene (reference sequence). The CDR3 totals 14 residues. Trimming at V came to 3 bases and at J to 5 bases, leaving 8 bases not matched to a gene. This CDR3 is CAWSKGTGNHEQYF. In nucleotides, the CDR3 is TGTGCCTGGAGCAAGGGGACAGGGAACCACGAGCAGTACTTC. Supplemented by reference TRBV30 and TRBJ2-7, the full variable domain reads SQTIHQWPATLVQPVGSPLSLECTVEGTSNPNLYWYRQAAGRGLQLLFYSVGIGQISSEVPQNLSASRPQDRQFILSSKKLLLSDSGFYLCAWSKGTGNHEQYFGPGTRLTVT.